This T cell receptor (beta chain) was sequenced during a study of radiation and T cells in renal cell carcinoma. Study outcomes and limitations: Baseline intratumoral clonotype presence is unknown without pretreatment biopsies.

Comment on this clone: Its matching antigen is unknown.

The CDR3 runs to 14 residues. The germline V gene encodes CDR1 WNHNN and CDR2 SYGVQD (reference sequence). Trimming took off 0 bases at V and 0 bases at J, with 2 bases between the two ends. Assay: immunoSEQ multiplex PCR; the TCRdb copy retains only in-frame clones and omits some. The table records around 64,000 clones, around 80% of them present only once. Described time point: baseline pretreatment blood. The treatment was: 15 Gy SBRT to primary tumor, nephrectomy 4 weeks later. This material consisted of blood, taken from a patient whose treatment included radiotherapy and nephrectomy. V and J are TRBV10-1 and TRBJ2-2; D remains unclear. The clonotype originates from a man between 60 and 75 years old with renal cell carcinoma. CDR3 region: CASSESANTGELFF. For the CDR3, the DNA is TGCGCCAGCAGTGAGTCGGCGAACACCGGGGAGCTGTTTTTT.